This T cell receptor (beta chain) was captured by sequencing in a study of T cell changes during pregnancy in multiple sclerosis. V gave up 1 base and J gave up 3 bases, with 7 bases separating them. The CDR3 sequence is 14 residues long. From germline, CDR1 is LNHDA and CDR2 SQIVND (reference sequence). Sequenced by immunoSEQ multiplex PCR; TCRdb stores in-frame clones only, minus some. The sample records fewer than 50,000 clones, about 91% being singletons. The receptor was isolated from a female donor with multiple sclerosis, enrolled in a pregnancy study. Sequenced here: CD8+ T cells from peripheral blood mononuclear cells, sampled after pregnancy. The gene calls are TRBV19 and TRBJ2-1, with a possible D match to TRBD1 (5 bases). CDR3 sequence: CASSIGTNYNEQFF. The DNA for the CDR3 is TGTGCCAGTAGTATAGGGACAAACTACAATGAGCAGTTCTTC.